The present T cell receptor (beta chain) was sequenced within a study of blood T cell repertoires in COVID-19. Study-level background: Collection of acute and convalescent COVID-19 samples took place in the United States, Italy and Spain. The analysed material was cDNA or gDNA that came from T cells, B-cell-depleted T cells, or PBMCs.

Self-reported history from a screening survey and questionnaire set each donor's cohort. Original processing notes: Reference gene primer amplification gave estimated nucleated cell counts. Clones were sequenced by immunoSEQ multiplex PCR, and TCRdb holds only the in-frame ones, with some missing. V, J and clone size are taken as reported in that table, and D and trimming were inferred from the DNA itself. Altogether 200,000 to 250,000 clones are present, approximately 90% being singletons, with the ten largest covering roughly 6%. The length of the CDR3 is 14 residues. Trimming shortened V by 4 bases and J by 2 bases, and 10 bases separated the two germline ends. Looked up from germline, CDR1 is KGHSH and CDR2 is LQKENI.

Sequencing input: PBMCs or T cells enriched from blood (not recorded which). J is TRBJ2-3 and V is TRBV18; tentatively, D is TRBD2 (6 bases). This sequence originates from a woman aged 25 to 45 with acute COVID-19. The CDR3 DNA reads as TGTGCCAGCTCACAACGGAGGGTCACAGATACGCAGTATTTT. Residues: CASSQRRVTDTQYF.